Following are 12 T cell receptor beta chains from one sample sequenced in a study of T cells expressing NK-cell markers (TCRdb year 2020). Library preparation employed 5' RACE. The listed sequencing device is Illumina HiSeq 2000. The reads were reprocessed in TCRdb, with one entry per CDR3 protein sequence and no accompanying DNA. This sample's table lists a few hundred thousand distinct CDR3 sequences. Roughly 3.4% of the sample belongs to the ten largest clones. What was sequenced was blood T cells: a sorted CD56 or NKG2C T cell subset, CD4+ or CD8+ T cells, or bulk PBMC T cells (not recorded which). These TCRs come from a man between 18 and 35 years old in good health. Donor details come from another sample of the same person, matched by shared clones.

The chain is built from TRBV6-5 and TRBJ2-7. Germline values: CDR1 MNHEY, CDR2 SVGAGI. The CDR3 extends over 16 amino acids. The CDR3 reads CASSYSGVSFTYEQYF.

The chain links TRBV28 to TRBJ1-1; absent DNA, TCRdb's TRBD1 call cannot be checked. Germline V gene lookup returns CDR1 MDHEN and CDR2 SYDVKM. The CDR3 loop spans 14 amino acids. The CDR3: CAKKDRGKGTEAFF.

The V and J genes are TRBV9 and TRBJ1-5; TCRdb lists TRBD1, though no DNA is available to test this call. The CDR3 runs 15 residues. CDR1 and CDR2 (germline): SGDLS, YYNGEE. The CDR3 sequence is CASSPQGQGPGPQHF.

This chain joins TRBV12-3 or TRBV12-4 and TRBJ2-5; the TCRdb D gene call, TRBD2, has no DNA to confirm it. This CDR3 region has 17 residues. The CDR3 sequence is CASSPAWSAEYQETQYF.

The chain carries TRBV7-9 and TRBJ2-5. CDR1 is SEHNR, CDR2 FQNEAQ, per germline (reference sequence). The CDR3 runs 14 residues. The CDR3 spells CASSSQRYQETQYF.

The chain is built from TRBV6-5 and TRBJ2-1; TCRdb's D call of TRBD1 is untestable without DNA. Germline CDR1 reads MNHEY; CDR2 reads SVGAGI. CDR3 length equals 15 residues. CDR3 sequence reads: CASSSYHRVGNEQFF.

The CDR3 spells CASSFSGWVGSNQPQHF. This rearrangement joins TRBV28 to TRBJ1-5. The CDR3 totals 17 residues. Germline V CDR1 and CDR2: MDHEN, SYDVKM.

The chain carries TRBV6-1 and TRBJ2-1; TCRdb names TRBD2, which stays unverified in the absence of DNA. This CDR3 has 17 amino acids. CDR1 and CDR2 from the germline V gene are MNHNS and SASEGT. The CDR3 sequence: CASSPEGKSGSYNEQFF.

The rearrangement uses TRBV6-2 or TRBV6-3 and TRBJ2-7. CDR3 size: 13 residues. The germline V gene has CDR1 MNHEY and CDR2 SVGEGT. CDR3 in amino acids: CASTSNPNYEQYF.

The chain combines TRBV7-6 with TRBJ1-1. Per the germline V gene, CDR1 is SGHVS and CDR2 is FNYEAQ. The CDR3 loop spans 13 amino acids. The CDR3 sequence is CASSYDIKGEAFF.

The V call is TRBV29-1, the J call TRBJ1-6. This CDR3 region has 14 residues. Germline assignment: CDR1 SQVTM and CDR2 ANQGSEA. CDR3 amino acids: CSVKDQTYNSPLHF.

This CDR3 reads CASSFLDRGGGELFF. V is TRBV28 and J is TRBJ2-2; TCRdb gives TRBD1 as the D gene, but with no DNA this cannot be confirmed. Germline CDR1 is MDHEN and CDR2 is SYDVKM. This CDR3 region has 15 residues.